The clone carrying this T cell receptor (beta chain) has a count of ten or more. Its antigen is undetermined. This specimen comes from a study of regulatory T cells in long-lasting Graves disease. Whole-study context: New Graves' disease cases had less than 3 months of antithyroid drugs.

Study-wide findings and caveats: Persistent patients shared more public clonotypes (approximately 2,800) than new patients (approximately 970).

The CDR3 runs to 12 residues. J was trimmed by 4 bases and V by 5 bases; bases with no gene match: 0. Germline V CDR1 and CDR2: SNHLY, FYNNEI. Time point of the sample: newly diagnosed GD, antithyroid drugs for less than 3 months. From PBMCs, RNA was extracted and then used to make the TCR library. Relying on iRepertoire HTBI primers and Arm-PCR of CDR3 regions, the team built TCR beta libraries. TCRdb reprocessed the multiplex PCR reads with MiXCR, giving one entry per CDR3 protein. The sample yields approximately 400,000 distinct CDR3 sequences, over 12% seen once. The same sample was also studied in work on T cells in Graves' hyperthyroidism and ophthalmopathy. That work adds: Most clonotypes that expanded in the thyroid above 0.001 also showed up in blood.

The chain joins TRBV2 to TRBJ2-3; 7 bases align to TRBD1. This TCR was sampled from a woman between 35 and 50 years old with Graves disease. The sequencing here drew on peripheral blood mononuclear cells (PBMCs), taken at new diagnosis, from a patient treated with antithyroid drugs. The CDR3 reads CASSTGADTQYF. In DNA, the CDR3 is TGTGCCAGCAGTACAGGGGCAGATACGCAGTATTTT.